The rows below give T cell receptor beta chains drawn from one sample of a study of blood T cell repertoires in COVID-19. The assay was immunoSEQ multiplex PCR, and TCRdb's table has in-frame clones only and misses some. The sample contains fewer than 450,000 clones, about 87% of which appear only once. The sample comprised peripheral blood. The source is a woman between 50 and 59 years old with COVID-19, enrolled during active disease. Both conserved end residues are part of each CDR3. The D gene is left open where the match is weak. A clone size is listed for some rows: how often the clone was seen (once, few, many), or a class if it is expanded.

>TRBJ2-5|.|TRBV2|.
CASFEGHQETQYF
TGTGCCAGCTTCGAGGGCCACCAAGAGACCCAGTACTTC
>TRBJ1-1|few|TRBV4-2|.
CASSPRQDTEAFF
TGTGCCAGCAGCCCCCGCCAGGACACTGAAGCTTTCTTT
>TRBJ1-1|.|TRBV6-6|.
CASSYFRGGTEAFF
TGTGCCAGCAGTTACTTCAGGGGAGGGACTGAAGCTTTCTTT
>TRBJ1-6|.|TRBV5-1|TRBD1
CASSLAAGQGNSPLHF
TGCGCCAGCAGCTTGGCCGCAGGACAGGGTAATTCACCCCTCCACTTT
>TRBJ1-2|.|TRBV29-1|.
CSVEQSQGSYGYTF
TGCAGCGTTGAACAGTCCCAGGGCTCCTATGGCTACACCTTC
>TRBJ1-1|.|TRBV29-1|.
CSARPGGEAFF
TGCAGCGCCCGCCCGGGCGGGGAAGCTTTCTTT
>TRBJ2-3|.|TRBV4-2|.
CASSQGFRGGTDTQYF
TGTGCCAGCAGCCAAGGATTTCGCGGGGGCACAGATACGCAGTATTTT
>TRBJ2-3|.|TRBV5-1|.
CASSLGGEDTQYF
TGCGCCAGCAGCTTGGGCGGAGAGGATACGCAGTATTTT
>TRBJ2-5|.|TRBV5-1|.
CASSLGQLQETQYF
TGCGCCAGCAGCTTGGGACAACTCCAAGAGACCCAGTACTTC
>TRBJ2-1|.|TRBV15|TRBD2
CATSIRRTSGNEQFF
TGTGCCACCAGCATTCGCCGAACTAGCGGTAATGAGCAGTTCTTC
>TRBJ2-5|.|TRBV6-2/TRBV6-3|.
CASSRWRGGQETQYF
TGTGCCAGCAGTCGTTGGAGGGGGGGTCAAGAGACCCAGTACTTC
>TRBJ1-1|.|TRBV5-6|TRBD1
CASSLGQGEGFF
TGTGCCAGCAGCTTGGGACAGGGGGAAGGTTTCTTT
>TRBJ2-7|.|TRBV11-3|.
CASSLGQRPYEQYF
TGTGCCAGCAGCTTAGGACAGCGACCCTACGAGCAGTACTTC
>TRBJ1-3|.|TRBV3-1/TRBV3-2|.
CASSGVGASGNTIYF
TGTGCCAGCAGCGGGGTGGGGGCCTCTGGAAACACCATATATTTT
>TRBJ2-7|.|TRBV15|TRBD1
CATSIPSIRDSYEQYF
TGTGCCACCAGCATACCATCCATCCGGGACAGCTACGAGCAGTACTTC
>TRBJ2-3|.|TRBV4-2|.
CASSQLLLLPDTQYF
TGTGCCAGCAGCCAATTACTCTTGCTCCCAGATACGCAGTATTTT
>TRBJ2-3|.|TRBV7-2|.
CASSLGVRDTQYF
TGTGCCAGCAGCTTAGGCGTTAGAGATACGCAGTATTTT
>TRBJ1-5|.|TRBV2|.
CASSDERASNQPQHF
TGTGCCAGCAGTGATGAGCGGGCCAGCAATCAGCCCCAGCATTTT
>TRBJ1-6|.|TRBV6-5|TRBD1
CASARDRNSPLHF
TGTGCCAGCGCCCGGGACAGGAATTCACCCCTCCACTTT
>TRBJ2-3|.|TRBV29-1|.
CSSPLRGSTDTQYF
TGCAGCTCTCCTTTGAGGGGGAGCACAGATACGCAGTATTTT
>TRBJ1-6|.|TRBV24-1|.
CATSEPPGRSPLHF
TGTGCCACCAGTGAGCCCCCGGGGAGATCACCCCTCCACTTT
>TRBJ2-6|.|TRBV9|.
CASSGGPAFSGANVLTF
TGTGCCAGCTCAGGGGGGCCAGCGTTCTCTGGGGCCAACGTCCTGACTTTC
>TRBJ1-4|.|TRBV5-6|.
CASSWLGASPNEKLFF
TGTGCCAGCAGCTGGCTAGGGGCCTCTCCCAATGAAAAACTGTTTTTT
>TRBJ1-1|few|TRBV6-5|.
CASSSLGGDTEAFF
TGTGCCAGCAGTTCCCTAGGGGGGGATACTGAAGCTTTCTTT
>TRBJ2-2|.|TRBV7-2|.
CASSFRGRSGELFF
TGTGCCAGCAGCTTCAGGGGCCGGAGCGGGGAGCTGTTTTTT
>TRBJ1-4|.|TRBV4-1|TRBD1
CASSQETGVGEKLFF
TGCGCCAGCAGCCAAGAGACAGGGGTAGGTGAAAAACTGTTTTTT
>TRBJ1-1|.|TRBV2|.
CASGTGDTEAFF
TGTGCCAGCGGAACGGGGGACACTGAAGCTTTCTTT
>TRBJ2-1|.|TRBV5-4|TRBD2
CASSLTSGGPAEQFF
TGTGCCAGCAGCTTGACTAGCGGGGGACCGGCTGAGCAGTTCTTC
>TRBJ1-4|.|TRBV6-5|TRBD1
CASSSIRQGVDEKLFF
TGTGCCAGCAGTTCTATTCGACAGGGAGTGGATGAAAAACTGTTTTTT
>TRBJ1-3|.|TRBV28|TRBD1
CASSRFRDRGIHLRGTIYF
TGTGCCAGCAGCCGCTTCCGGGACAGGGGAATCCACCTACGTGGCACCATATATTTT
>TRBJ1-5|.|TRBV6-5|.
CASSPSPGGTQHF
TGTGCCAGCAGTCCTTCCCCCGGGGGGACCCAGCATTTT
>TRBJ2-5|.|TRBV9|TRBD2
CASSVVSGGPGGETQYF
TGTGCCAGCAGCGTAGTTAGCGGGGGACCGGGGGGAGAGACCCAGTACTTC
>TRBJ1-2|.|TRBV29-1|.
CSVRQGVAGYTF
TGCAGCGTCCGGCAAGGAGTCGCCGGCTACACCTTC
>TRBJ1-2|.|TRBV7-9|.
CASSLLRLRTDSSGYTF
TGTGCCAGCAGCTTACTAAGGCTGCGTACCGACTCCTCTGGCTACACCTTC
>TRBJ2-3|.|TRBV4-1|TRBD2
CASSQDPGGTQYF
TGCGCCAGCAGCCAAGATCCGGGAGGGACGCAGTATTTT
>TRBJ2-3|.|TRBV6-4|TRBD1
CASSTTGDTGDTQYF
TGTGCCAGCAGTACGACAGGGGACACTGGAGATACGCAGTATTTT
>TRBJ2-5|.|TRBV2|.
CASTNRETQYF
TGTGCCAGCACGAATCGGGAGACCCAGTACTTC